This passage covers 8 T cell receptor beta chains from one sample sequenced in a study of shared clonotypes between healthy human individuals. CD45RO negativity and positive selection for CCR7 defined naive CD8 cells, a population that excluded terminally differentiated effector memory CD45RA+ cells. Assay: immunoSEQ multiplex PCR; the TCRdb copy retains only in-frame clones and omits some. The sample includes approximately 2,000,000 clones, 90% to 95% of them seen just once. Sequenced sample: naive CD8+ T cells from PBMCs. All receptors derive from a man aged 18 to 29 in good health. Some clones in this sample may be carry-over from other donors' samples.

The J gene is TRBJ2-3, the V gene TRBV4-1; D is ambiguous. Germline lookup yields CDR1 MGHRA and CDR2 YSYEKL. The CDR3 consists of 15 residues. V lost 2 bases and J lost 0, with 9 bases in between. This CDR3 is CASSQLEISTDTQYF. DNA of the CDR3: TGCGCCAGCAGCCAATTAGAGATTAGCACAGATACGCAGTATTTT.

CDR3 sequence reads: CASSSTPRALNEQFF. The CDR3, as DNA: TGTGCCAGCAGCTCGACTCCCCGGGCCCTCAATGAGCAGTTCTTC. The chain is built from TRBV7-2 and TRBJ2-1; D remains ambiguous. V lost 4 bases and J lost 6, with 16 bases in between. This CDR3 has 15 amino acids. In germline, CDR1 is SGHTA, CDR2 FQGNSA.

This chain joins TRBV6-6 and TRBJ2-1; D is ambiguous. Trimming stripped 4 bases from V and 4 bases from J, with 14 bases between. The CDR3 consists of 15 residues. From germline, CDR1 is MNHNY and CDR2 SVGAGI (reference sequence). Here the CDR3 reads CASSSFLNTYNEQFF. CDR3 nucleotide sequence: TGTGCCAGCAGTTCCTTCTTGAACACTTACAATGAGCAGTTCTTC.

The chain joins TRBV6-5 to TRBJ1-1, with unresolved D. Germline lookup yields CDR1 MNHEY and CDR2 SVGAGI. The V and J ends lost 2 bases and 1 base respectively, with 8 bases between them. The CDR3 is 14 residues long. The CDR3 loop is CASSYRAPNTEAFF. The CDR3 coding sequence is TGTGCCAGCAGTTACCGGGCACCGAACACTGAAGCTTTCTTT.

The chain joins TRBV28 to TRBJ2-1; TRBD2 matches 15 bases. Unmatched junction bases numbered 9, after V lost 5 bases and J lost 4 bases. This CDR3 has 18 residues. CDR1 is MDHEN and CDR2 is SYDVKM in the germline V gene. The DNA of the CDR3 is TGTGCCAGCAGTCCCCGGACTAGCGGGAGGGCCTTGTACAATGAGCAGTTCTTC. This sequence encodes CASSPRTSGRALYNEQFF.

This chain joins TRBV7-9 and TRBJ1-1; 9 nucleotides line up with TRBD1. Trimming took 5 bases from V and 0 from J; bases not matched to a gene: 4. Germline CDR1 reads SEHNR; CDR2 reads FQNEAQ (reference sequence). The CDR3 runs to 15 residues. The CDR3 coding sequence is TGTGCCAGCAGCCCCGGGACAGGGATGAACACTGAAGCTTTCTTT. It codes for CASSPGTGMNTEAFF. Looking up the rest from reference TRBV7-9 and TRBJ1-1 gives the full variable domain: DTGVSQNPRHKITKRGQNVTFRCDPISEHNRLYWYRQTLGQGPEFLTYFQNEAQLEKSRLLSDRFSAERPKGSFSTLEIQRTEQGDSAMYLCASSPGTGMNTEAFFGQGTRLTVV.

The V gene is TRBV5-6, the J gene TRBJ2-7; 9 nucleotides agree with TRBD1. V was clipped by 2 bases and J by 2 bases; unmatched bases: 5. CDR1 and CDR2 (germline): SGHDT, YYEEEE. The CDR3 covers 15 residues. The CDR3 DNA is TGTGCCAGCAGCTTTACAGGGGGCGGCCCCTACGAGCAGTACTTC. Translated: CASSFTGGGPYEQYF.

The V gene is TRBV29-1, the J gene TRBJ2-7; possible D gene TRBD1, 6 bases. The CDR3 is 14 residues long. From germline, CDR1 is SQVTM and CDR2 ANQGSEA. V was cut by 4 bases and J by 3 bases, with 16 bases left in between. CDR3 residues: CSVGIDRLGYEQYF. For the CDR3, the DNA is TGCAGCGTTGGGATAGACAGGTTAGGCTACGAGCAGTACTTC.